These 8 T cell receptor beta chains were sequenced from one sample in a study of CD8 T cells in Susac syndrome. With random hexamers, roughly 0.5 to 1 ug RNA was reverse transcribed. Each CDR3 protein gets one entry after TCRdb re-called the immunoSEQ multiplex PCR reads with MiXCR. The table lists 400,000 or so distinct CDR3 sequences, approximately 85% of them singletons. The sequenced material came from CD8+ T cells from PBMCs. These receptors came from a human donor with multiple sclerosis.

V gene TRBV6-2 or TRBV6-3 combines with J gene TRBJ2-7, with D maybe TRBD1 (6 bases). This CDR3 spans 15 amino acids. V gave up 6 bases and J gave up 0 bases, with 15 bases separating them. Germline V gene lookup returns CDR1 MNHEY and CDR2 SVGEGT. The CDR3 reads CASRGLTGFSYEQYF. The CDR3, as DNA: TGTGCCAGCAGAGGACTGACAGGCTTCTCCTACGAGCAGTACTTC.

The CDR3 DNA follows: TGTGCCAGTAGTATTCGACTAGCGGGGGCCTCGTCCTACGAGCAGTACTTC. Protein: CASSIRLAGASSYEQYF. V is TRBV19 and J is TRBJ2-7; 12 positions match TRBD2. This CDR3 has 17 amino acids. CDR1 LNHDA and CDR2 SQIVND come from the germline V gene (reference sequence). Trimming removed 3 bases from V and 1 base from J; junction bases left unmatched: 7.

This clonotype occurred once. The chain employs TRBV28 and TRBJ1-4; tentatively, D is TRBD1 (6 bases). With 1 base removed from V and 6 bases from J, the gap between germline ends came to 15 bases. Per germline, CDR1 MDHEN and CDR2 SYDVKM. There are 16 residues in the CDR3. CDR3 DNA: TGTGCCAGCAGTTTATATTTCACAGGGTTTGATGAAAAACTGTTTTTT. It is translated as CASSLYFTGFDEKLFF.

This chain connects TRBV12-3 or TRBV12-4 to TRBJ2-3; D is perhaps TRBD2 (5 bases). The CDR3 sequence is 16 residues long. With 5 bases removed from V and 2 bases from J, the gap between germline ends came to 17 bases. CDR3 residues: CASSQTLAATTDTQYF. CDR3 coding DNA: TGTGCCAGCAGTCAAACTCTAGCTGCTACCACAGATACGCAGTATTTT.

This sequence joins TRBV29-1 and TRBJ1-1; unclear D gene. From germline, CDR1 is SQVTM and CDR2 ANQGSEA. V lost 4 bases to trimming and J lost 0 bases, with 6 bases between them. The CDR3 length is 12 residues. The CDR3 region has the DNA TGCAGCGTTGTCCTCCTGAACACTGAAGCTTTCTTT. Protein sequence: CSVVLLNTEAFF.

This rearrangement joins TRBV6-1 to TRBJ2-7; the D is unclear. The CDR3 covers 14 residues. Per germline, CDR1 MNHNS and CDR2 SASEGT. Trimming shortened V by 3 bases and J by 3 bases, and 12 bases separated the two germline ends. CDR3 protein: CASSEGGPDYEQYF. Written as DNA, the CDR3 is TGTGCCAGCAGTGAGGGTGGACCAGACTACGAGCAGTACTTC.

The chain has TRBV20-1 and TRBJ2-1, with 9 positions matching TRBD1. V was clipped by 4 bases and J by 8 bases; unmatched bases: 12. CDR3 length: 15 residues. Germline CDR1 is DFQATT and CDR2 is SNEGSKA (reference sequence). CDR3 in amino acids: CSATEPGQGGDEQFF. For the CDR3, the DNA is TGCAGTGCTACCGAGCCGGGACAGGGTGGTGATGAGCAGTTCTTC.

CDR3 sequence: CASSQERGRSFSTDTQYF. In DNA form, the CDR3 reads TGTGCCAGCAGCCAAGAGCGAGGCAGGTCCTTTAGCACAGATACGCAGTATTTT. The chain is built from TRBV14 and TRBJ2-3, with D unclear. Trimming took 0 bases from V and 0 from J, leaving 16 bases between them. Germline loops: CDR1 SGHDN, CDR2 FVKESK. The CDR3 is made up of 18 amino acids. The whole variable domain, filled in from reference TRBV14 and TRBJ2-3, reads EAGVTQFPSHSVIEKGQTVTLRCDPISGHDNLYWYRRVMGKEIKFLLHFVKESKQDESGMPNNRFLAERTGGTYSTLKVQPAELEDSGVYFCASSQERGRSFSTDTQYFGPGTRLTVL.